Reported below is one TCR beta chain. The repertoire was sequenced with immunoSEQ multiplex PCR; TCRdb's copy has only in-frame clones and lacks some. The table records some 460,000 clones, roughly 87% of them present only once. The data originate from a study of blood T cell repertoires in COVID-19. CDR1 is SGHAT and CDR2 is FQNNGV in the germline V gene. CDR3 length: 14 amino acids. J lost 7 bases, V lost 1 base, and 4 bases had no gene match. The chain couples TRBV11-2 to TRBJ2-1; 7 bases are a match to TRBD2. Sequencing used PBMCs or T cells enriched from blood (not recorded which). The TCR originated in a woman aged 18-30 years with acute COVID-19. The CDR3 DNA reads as TGTGCCAGCAGCTTAGCGGGAGGACGGAATGAGCAGTTCTTC. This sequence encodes CASSLAGGRNEQFF.